One and the same sample provided the 8 T cell receptor beta chains below, sequenced in a study of PD-1 blockade in classical Hodgkin lymphoma. The method was immunoSEQ multiplex PCR; TCRdb's version includes in-frame clones alone and lacks a portion of them. This table has 100,000 or so clones, 80% to 90% appearing once. Every patient relapsed after autologous stem cell transplantation, and brentuximab vedotin exposure varied. The sample in question was peripheral blood mononuclear cells (PBMCs), obtained before the second cycle of nivolumab. These receptors all come from a human donor with classical Hodgkin lymphoma.

A few counts support this clone. This sequence joins TRBV30 and TRBJ1-5; D remains ambiguous. The CDR3 contains 13 residues. The germline V gene encodes CDR1 GTSNPN and CDR2 SVGIG (reference sequence). V was shortened by 2 bases and J by 5 bases, with 10 bases between the two germline ends. CDR3 sequence (DNA): TGTGCCTGGAGTCGGGCAGGCGATCAGCCCCAGCATTTT. As protein: CAWSRAGDQPQHF.

The genes are TRBV28 and TRBJ1-5, with D uncertain. The CDR3 consists of 11 residues. Germline assignment: CDR1 MDHEN and CDR2 SYDVKM. V lost 6 bases and J lost 15, with 15 bases in between. The CDR3 DNA follows: TGTGCCAGCAGCCAGAAGTCTCTGTGGCATTTT. Amino acid sequence: CASSQKSLWHF.

Comments on this clone: The CDR3 carries no conserved terminal phenylalanine or tryptophan, so it likely arises from a read error. The DNA is left out, because the CDR3 cannot be placed on it with certainty; the CDR3 is given as TCRdb lists it. The CDR3 loop is CSSRRGLWLHL. V is TRBV29-1 and J is TRBJ1-2. The CDR3 numbers 11 amino acids, ends counted. Germline V gene sequence: CDR1 SQVTM, CDR2 ANQGSEA.

This clone showed up just once. V and J are TRBV7-3 and TRBJ1-1; no definite D call. Germline-derived CDR1 and CDR2 are SGHTA and FQGTGA. The CDR3 has 15 residues. The ends were cut back, 1 base at V and 1 base at J, with 10 bases in the middle. As DNA, the CDR3 is TGTGCCAGCAGCTTAATGGCAACGGCGAACACTGAAGCTTTCTTT. Amino acid sequence: CASSLMATANTEAFF.

This clone was seen once. The rearrangement uses TRBV11-2 and TRBJ1-1; maybe TRBD1 (5 bases). Per the germline V gene, CDR1 is SGHAT and CDR2 is FQNNGV. The CDR3 contains 15 residues. Trimming removed 1 base from V and 1 base from J, with 10 bases in between. The CDR3 coding sequence is TGTGCCAGCAGCTTAGGATCGGGGGGGAACACTGAAGCTTTCTTT. Its protein is CASSLGSGGNTEAFF. Full variable domain (missing parts from reference TRBV11-2 and TRBJ1-1): EAGVAQSPRYKIIEKRQSVAFWCNPISGHATLYWYQQILGQGPKLLIQFQNNGVVDDSQLPKDRFSAERLKGVDSTLKIQPAKLEDSAVYLCASSLGSGGNTEAFFGQGTRLTVV.

The chain has TRBV6-6 and TRBJ1-1, with unresolved D. The CDR3 contains 13 residues. V was cut by 1 base and J by 2 bases, with 5 bases left in between. Per germline, CDR1 MNHNY and CDR2 SVGAGI (reference sequence). Written as DNA, the CDR3 is TGTGCCAGCAGTTACTTAACTAACACTGAAGCTTTCTTT. This sequence encodes CASSYLTNTEAFF.

A word on this clone: The sample contains more than one DNA sequence encoding this CDR3. The V gene is TRBV5-6, the J gene TRBJ2-7, with D tentatively TRBD2 (5 bases). Germline-derived CDR1 and CDR2 are SGHDT and YYEEEE. V was trimmed by 0 bases and J by 3 bases, leaving 10 bases between them. CDR3 size: 14 residues. The CDR3 DNA follows: TGTGCCAGCAGCTTGGGGGGAGATTTCTACGAGCAGTACTTC. Its translation: CASSLGGDFYEQYF. The complete variable domain, with remaining parts taken from reference TRBV5-6 and TRBJ2-7, reads DAGVTQSPTHLIKTRGQQVTLRCSPKSGHDTVSWYQQALGQGPQFIFQYYEEEERQRGNFPDRFSGHQFPNYSSELNVNALLLGDSALYLCASSLGGDFYEQYFGPGTRLTVT.

This clone appeared a few times. The chain links TRBV10-3 to TRBJ1-1, with D unclear. Trimming left V 1 base short and J 6 bases short, with 15 bases between. In germline, CDR1 is ENHRY, CDR2 SYGVKD. The CDR3 loop spans 15 amino acids. The CDR3 DNA reads as TGTGCCATCAGTGAGTTGCCGGGAAAACTCCCTGAAGCTTTCTTT. It encodes CAISELPGKLPEAFF.